The 18 T cell receptor beta chains reported below all come from one sample, sequenced in a study of T cell responses to AZD1222 COVID-19 vaccine. TCRdb keeps only in-frame clones here, not all; method: immunoSEQ multiplex PCR. The sample lists around 80,000 clones; nearly 90% were seen once. Source: peripheral blood, taken 28 days after the second AZD1222 dose. These receptors all come from an adult who received the AZD1222 COVID-19 vaccine.

The genes are TRBV7-9 and TRBJ2-1, with TRBD2 matching 14 bases. CDR1 is SEHNR, CDR2 FQNEAQ, per germline (reference sequence). There are 15 residues in the CDR3. V lost 5 bases, J lost 9 bases, and 6 bases stayed unmatched. The CDR3 here is CASSLGLAGAVEQFF. Written as DNA, the CDR3 is TGTGCCAGCAGCCTGGGACTAGCGGGAGCGGTTGAGCAGTTCTTC.

The chain combines TRBV5-6 with TRBJ1-2; the match to TRBD1 covers 9 bases. The CDR3 length is 15 residues. The germline gives CDR1 SGHDT, CDR2 YYEEEE. The V and J ends lost 1 base and 2 bases, in that order; junction bases with no gene match: 3. For the CDR3, the DNA is TGTGCCAGCAGCTTGTGGGACAGGGCAAACTATGGCTACACCTTC. Amino acids: CASSLWDRANYGYTF.

This clone was recorded a few times. The gene calls are TRBV6-5 and TRBJ2-7, with D perhaps matching TRBD2 (5 bases). The V and J ends lost 3 bases and 4 bases respectively, with 10 bases between them. The CDR3 loop spans 13 amino acids. Germline CDR1 is MNHEY and CDR2 is SVGAGI. The DNA of the CDR3 is TGTGCCAGCAGTTATGAGAGGGCGTACGAGCAGTACTTC. This encodes CASSYERAYEQYF.

The chain joins TRBV18 to TRBJ1-3; TRBD1 is a possible D gene (6 bases). Looked up from germline, CDR1 is KGHSH and CDR2 is LQKENI. V was clipped by 5 bases and J by 3 bases, with 8 bases between them. This CDR3 is 13 amino acids long. CDR3: CASSATGGNTIYF. CDR3 nucleotide sequence: TGTGCCAGCTCAGCGACAGGTGGAAACACCATATATTTT. The whole variable domain, filled in from reference TRBV18 and TRBJ1-3, reads NAGVMQNPRHLVRRRGQEARLRCSPMKGHSHVYWYRQLPEEGLKFMVYLQKENIIDESGMPKERFSAEFPKEGPSILRIQQVVRGDSAAYFCASSATGGNTIYFGEGSWLTVV.

The CDR3 region has the DNA TGTGCCAGCAGCTTGGTGCTTCGCTCCTACAATGAGCAGTTCTTC. Amino acids: CASSLVLRSYNEQFF. The V call is TRBV5-6, the J call TRBJ2-1; D is uncertain. The CDR3 is 15 amino acids. From germline, CDR1 is SGHDT and CDR2 YYEEEE. Trimming took 0 bases from V and 0 from J, leaving 7 bases between them.

This clone has a single count. The sample holds other DNA sequences that translate to the same CDR3. The CDR3 spells CASSLTGNTEAFF. As DNA, the CDR3 is TGTGCCAGCAGCTTAACAGGGAACACTGAAGCTTTCTTT. V gene TRBV11-3 combines with J gene TRBJ1-1; possibly TRBD1 for D (5 bases). Germline V gene data show CDR1 as SGHNT and CDR2 as YENEEA. V was trimmed by 2 bases and J by 1 base, leaving 5 bases between them. The length of the CDR3 is 13 residues.

J is TRBJ1-5 and V is TRBV14; 9 bases agree with TRBD1. The junction had 3 bases not matched to a gene; V was cut back by 3 bases and J by 6 bases. This CDR3 is 14 amino acids long. Germline-derived CDR1 and CDR2 are SGHDN and FVKESK. DNA for the CDR3: TGTGCCAGCAGCCAGGGACAGGGCGGTCAGCCCCAGCATTTT. Encoded protein: CASSQGQGGQPQHF.

The genes are TRBV21-1 and TRBJ2-3; the D call in the table, TRBD1, was not verified against the DNA. TRBV21-1 is deemed a pseudogene. The CDR3 loop spans 14 amino acids. CDR3 bases: TGTGCCATCCCAGGGGGCCCTGGAGGAGATACGCAGTATTTT. This encodes CAIPGGPGGDTQYF.

CDR3 protein: CASSGSRGTPTYNEQFF. CDR3 DNA: TGTGCCAGCAGTGGATCTCGGGGGACACCTACCTACAATGAGCAGTTCTTC. J is TRBJ2-1 and V is TRBV6-6; D is tentatively TRBD1 or TRBD2 (6 bases each). CDR1 is MNHNY and CDR2 is SVGAGI in the germline V gene (reference sequence). Between the trimmed V and J ends, which lost 5 bases and 2 bases, there was a span of 19 bases. The CDR3 is 17 residues long.

The rearrangement links TRBV5-1 to TRBJ1-1; D may be TRBD1 (6 bases). The germline V gene has CDR1 SGHRS and CDR2 YFSETQ. The CDR3 runs to 13 residues. Trimming pared 3 bases from V and 6 bases from J, leaving 12 bases between. CDR3 nucleotide sequence: TGCGCCAGCAGCTCTTACAGGGCCGCTGAAGCTTTCTTT. It translates to CASSSYRAAEAFF.

The chain combines TRBV7-2 with TRBJ1-5, with D maybe TRBD1 (5 bases). V lost 5 bases and J lost 15, with 23 bases in between. CDR3 length equals 14 residues. Germline lookup yields CDR1 SGHTA and CDR2 FQGNSA. The CDR3 loop reads CASSPTASSAPAHF. DNA of the CDR3: TGTGCCAGCAGCCCGACAGCGTCATCAGCCCCAGCGCATTTT.

J is TRBJ1-3 and V is TRBV19, with D possibly TRBD1 on 6 matching bases. Between the trimmed V and J ends, which lost 6 bases and 0 bases, there was a span of 15 bases. The CDR3 sequence is 16 residues long. Germline V CDR1 and CDR2: LNHDA, SQIVND (reference sequence). CDR3 in amino acids: CASRLRGTFSGNTIYF. CDR3 DNA: TGTGCCAGTAGGTTGAGGGGGACATTCTCTGGAAACACCATATATTTT.

The V and J genes are TRBV2 and TRBJ2-7; D possibly matches TRBD1 or TRBD2 (5 bases each). V was cut by 7 bases and J by 7 bases, with 17 bases left in between. The CDR3 totals 13 residues. Germline V gives CDR1 SNHLY, CDR2 FYNNEI. CDR3 amino acids: CASTPGPNQEQYF. The CDR3 region has the DNA TGTGCCAGCACCCCGGGACCAAACCAGGAGCAGTACTTC.

The rearrangement links TRBV7-8 to TRBJ1-6; 11 nucleotides agree with TRBD1. Germline CDR1 SGHVS, CDR2 FQNEAQ. J lost 11 bases, V lost 5 bases, and 8 bases had no gene match. This CDR3 has 15 residues. Here the CDR3 DNA reads TGTGCCAGCAGCCTCCAGGACAGGGGGCTTACACCCCTCCACTTT. The encoded protein is CASSLQDRGLTPLHF.

The chain links TRBV19 to TRBJ2-7, with 7 positions matching TRBD2. This CDR3 comprises 15 residues. Germline loops: CDR1 LNHDA, CDR2 SQIVND (reference sequence). V was pared by 1 base and J by 1 base, with 4 bases of the junction left unmatched. CDR3 bases: TGTGCCAGTAGTATAGTCGGGACTAAGTCCTACGAGCAGTACTTC. This codes for CASSIVGTKSYEQYF.

The V call is TRBV29-1, the J call TRBJ1-2; perhaps TRBD1 as D (5 bases). The germline V and J ends were trimmed by 6 bases and 7 bases, with 12 bases remaining between them. CDR1 and CDR2 from the germline V gene are SQVTM and ANQGSEA. This CDR3 region has 11 residues. The CDR3 sequence: CSVGVAGGYTF. As DNA, the CDR3 is TGCAGCGTGGGGGTGGCGGGTGGCTACACCTTC.

This clone was recorded once. J is TRBJ2-1 and V is TRBV14; TRBD2 is a possible D gene (5 bases). Germline-derived CDR1 and CDR2 are SGHDN and FVKESK. Trimming removed 3 bases at V and 3 bases at J, with 15 bases between. The CDR3 runs 16 residues. The CDR3 DNA sequence: TGTGCCAGCAGCCAGCGGCGAGCGGCCCACTACAATGAGCAGTTCTTC. Protein sequence: CASSQRRAAHYNEQFF.

The genes are TRBV29-1 and TRBJ2-5; no definite D call. This CDR3 has 12 amino acids. Between the trimmed V and J ends, which lost 7 bases and 1 base, there was a span of 10 bases. CDR1 is SQVTM and CDR2 is ANQGSEA in the germline V gene. In DNA, the CDR3 is TGCAGCGCTAGAGGCAGCCAAGAGACCCAGTACTTC. It is translated as CSARGSQETQYF.